Presented here are 6 T cell receptor beta chains from one specimen sequenced in a study of blood T cells in healthy people across ages. It was with a sample-barcoded 5' primer and a J-beta primer mix that a second PCR of about 7 to 12 cycles was run. TCRdb redid the calling of the 5' RACE reads with MiXCR, one entry per CDR3 protein. The sample consists of 730,000 or so distinct CDR3 sequences, about 42% of them appearing once. The sequenced sample consisted of blood. Receptors originate from a woman aged 60-75 years in good health.

This clonotype has more than one count but fewer than ten. The V gene is TRBV18, the J gene TRBJ2-7; D might be TRBD1 or TRBD2, each matching 6 bases. Germline lookup yields CDR1 KGHSH and CDR2 LQKENI. This CDR3 has 14 residues. V lost 3 bases to trimming and J lost 3 bases, with 12 bases between them. The CDR3 nucleotides are TGTGCCAGCTCACCCAACAGGGAGGTCTACGAGCAGTACTTC. Translating gives CASSPNREVYEQYF.

This clonotype was recorded a few times. The rearrangement links TRBV3-1 to TRBJ2-5; 14 bases map to TRBD2. This CDR3 is 17 amino acids long. The germline gives CDR1 LGHDT, CDR2 YNNKEL (reference sequence). Losses at the gene ends were 4 bases for V and 2 bases for J; bases not matched to a gene: 6. The CDR3 DNA follows: TGTGCCAGCAGCCGCGGGACTAGCGGGGGCATACAAGAGACCCAGTACTTC. It translates to CASSRGTSGGIQETQYF.

The gene calls are TRBV7-2 and TRBJ2-1, with TRBD2 as a possible D gene (6 bases). Germline values: CDR1 SGHTA, CDR2 FQGNSA. The CDR3 sequence is 17 residues long. V lost 5 bases, J lost 3 bases, and 20 bases lay in between. CDR3 nucleotide sequence: TGTGCCAGCAGCGCAAGATCCCGGACTAACGGCTACAATGAGCAGTTCTTC. It encodes CASSARSRTNGYNEQFF.

V gene TRBV7-9 combines with J gene TRBJ2-3; D is ambiguous. Germline assignment: CDR1 SEHNR and CDR2 FQNEAQ (reference sequence). The CDR3 length is 11 residues. With 5 bases removed from V and 8 bases from J, the gap between germline ends came to 8 bases. The DNA of the CDR3 is TGTGCCAGCAGCAACCCCCTTACGCAGTATTTT. Protein sequence: CASSNPLTQYF.

The rearrangement joins TRBV29-1 to TRBJ1-2; TRBD1 agrees at 10 bases. The ends lost 6 bases at V and 5 bases at J; junction bases unmatched: 12. CDR3 length: 15 amino acids. Germline assignment: CDR1 SQVTM and CDR2 ANQGSEA. The CDR3 DNA reads as TGCAGCGTGATAACTCAGGGGGGACAGGGGTATGGCTACACCTTC. It encodes CSVITQGGQGYGYTF.

V is TRBV20-1 and J is TRBJ2-7; 7 nucleotides agree with TRBD1. V lost 2 bases and J lost 2; bases outside the gene matches: 3. Germline assignment: CDR1 DFQATT and CDR2 SNEGSKA (reference sequence). The CDR3 is made up of 13 amino acids. CDR3 nucleotide sequence: TGCAGTGCTAGAACAGGGGCAACCTACGAGCAGTACTTC. It specifies CSARTGATYEQYF.